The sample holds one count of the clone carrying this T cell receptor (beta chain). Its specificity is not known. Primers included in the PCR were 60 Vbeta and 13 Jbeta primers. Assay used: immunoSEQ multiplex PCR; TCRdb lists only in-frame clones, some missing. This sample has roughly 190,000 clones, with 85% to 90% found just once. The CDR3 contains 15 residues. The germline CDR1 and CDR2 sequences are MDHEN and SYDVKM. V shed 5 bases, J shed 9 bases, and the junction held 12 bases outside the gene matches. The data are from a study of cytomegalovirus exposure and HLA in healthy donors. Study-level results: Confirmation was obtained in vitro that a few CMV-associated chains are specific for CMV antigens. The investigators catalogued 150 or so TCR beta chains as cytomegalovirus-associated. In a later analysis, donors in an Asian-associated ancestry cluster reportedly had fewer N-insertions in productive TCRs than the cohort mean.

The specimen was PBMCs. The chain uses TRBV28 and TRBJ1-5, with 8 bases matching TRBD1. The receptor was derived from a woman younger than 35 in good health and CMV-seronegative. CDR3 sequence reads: CASSAATGAEGPQHF. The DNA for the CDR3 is TGTGCCAGCAGTGCCGCGACAGGGGCCGAGGGGCCCCAGCATTTT.